These 32 T cell receptor beta chains share one sample of origin, sequenced in a study of CD8 T cells in ankylosing spondylitis. TCRdb processed the 5' RACE reads anew with MiXCR; each CDR3 protein has one entry. The sample holds around 150,000 distinct CDR3 sequences, around 6.6% seen once. The sample comprised blood, either unsorted or a sorted T cell fraction (not recorded which). The receptors derive from a female donor with ankylosing spondylitis or in good health (not recorded which).

This clonotype was detected ten times or more. V gene TRBV12-3 or TRBV12-4 combines with J gene TRBJ1-3; no clear D. The CDR3 length is 18 residues. V was cut by 4 bases and J by 0 bases, with 19 bases left in between. The CDR3: CASSSLPHTQVSGNTIYF. CDR3 bases: TGTGCCAGCAGTTCTCTACCACATACTCAGGTCTCTGGAAACACCATATATTTT.

This clonotype was seen at least ten times. The V gene is TRBV7-2, the J gene TRBJ2-1; D is perhaps TRBD1 (6 bases). The CDR3 is 15 residues long. The germline gives CDR1 SGHTA, CDR2 FQGNSA. Trimming shortened V by 2 bases and J by 1 base, and 9 bases separated the two germline ends. The CDR3 DNA reads TGTGCCAGCAGCTTACTCAGGGGTTCCTACAATGAGCAGTTCTTC. Translated, it gives CASSLLRGSYNEQFF.

This clonotype was counted many times. The gene calls are TRBV5-6 and TRBJ2-4, with 7 bases identical to TRBD1. Germline assignment: CDR1 SGHDT and CDR2 YYEEEE. V lost 3 bases and J lost 2; bases outside the gene matches: 5. The CDR3 sequence is 15 residues long. CDR3 bases: TGTGCCAGCAGCTCGGGAAGGGGGCCCAAAAACATTCAGTACTTC. Translating it yields CASSSGRGPKNIQYF.

The CDR3 spells CASVGGFHEQYF. CDR3 coding DNA: TGTGCCAGCGTGGGAGGGTTCCACGAGCAGTACTTC. V usage is TRBV7-9 and J usage is TRBJ2-7; 7 bases map to TRBD2. The V segment lost 8 bases and the J segment 5 bases; nucleotides outside the gene matches: 6. The CDR3 contains 12 residues. Looked up from germline, CDR1 is SEHNR and CDR2 is FQNEAQ (reference sequence).

The table lists this clonotype with many counts. The gene calls are TRBV3-1 and TRBJ2-3, with TRBD2 matching over 8 bases. J was trimmed by 5 bases and V by 4 bases; bases with no gene match: 8. Germline values: CDR1 LGHDT, CDR2 YNNKEL (reference sequence). The CDR3 loop spans 15 amino acids. CDR3 sequence: CASSPVRGGKDTQYF. The CDR3 region has the DNA TGTGCCAGCAGCCCCGTCCGCGGGGGGAAAGATACGCAGTATTTT.

This clonotype has ten or more counts. The chain is built from TRBV7-9 and TRBJ2-3; no clear D. The V gene lost 5 bases and the J gene lost 0 bases, with 6 bases spanning the gap. Germline CDR1 SEHNR, CDR2 FQNEAQ (reference sequence). This CDR3 is built from 13 residues. CDR3 region: CASSVGSTDTQYF. The CDR3, as DNA: TGTGCCAGCAGCGTGGGCAGCACAGATACGCAGTATTTT.

This clonotype was counted many times. The V call is TRBV5-1, the J call TRBJ1-1; 7 nucleotides agree with TRBD1. The V gene end was trimmed by 3 bases and the J gene end by 5 bases; junction bases not matched to a gene: 1. Germline V gives CDR1 SGHRS, CDR2 YFSETQ. The CDR3 is 12 amino acids. The CDR3 reads CASSWTGTEAFF. The CDR3 DNA sequence: TGCGCCAGCAGCTGGACAGGAACTGAAGCTTTCTTT.

This clonotype was counted ten times or more. The chain joins TRBV29-1 to TRBJ1-3, with D unresolved. Trimming removed 4 bases from V and 4 bases from J, with 11 bases in between. Germline V CDR1 and CDR2: SQVTM, ANQGSEA. This CDR3 spans 13 amino acids. The CDR3 nucleotides are TGCAGCGTTGTTGGCGGGAAGGGAAACACCATATATTTT. Its translation: CSVVGGKGNTIYF.

This clonotype was counted at least ten times. The V gene is TRBV20-1, the J gene TRBJ2-1; a possible D gene is TRBD1 (6 bases). CDR1 DFQATT and CDR2 SNEGSKA come from the germline V gene (reference sequence). Trimming stripped 4 bases from V and 0 bases from J, with 19 bases between. CDR3 length equals 17 residues. The CDR3 is CSAIDRFKRGSYNEQFF. CDR3 DNA sequence: TGCAGTGCTATTGACAGGTTCAAAAGGGGCTCCTACAATGAGCAGTTCTTC.

The table lists this clonotype with many counts. The rearrangement links TRBV5-1 to TRBJ2-4; the D gene could be TRBD1 or TRBD2 (6 bases each). Germline CDR1 reads SGHRS; CDR2 reads YFSETQ. CDR3 length: 15 residues. Trimming took off 3 bases at V and 6 bases at J, with 16 bases between the two ends. The CDR3 coding sequence is TGCGCCAGCAGCTCGATTCCGGGGGCATCAAACATTCAGTACTTC. It encodes CASSSIPGASNIQYF.

This clonotype was detected ten times or more. The chain couples TRBV20-1 to TRBJ1-6; 8 positions match TRBD1. The CDR3 contains 13 residues. Per germline, CDR1 DFQATT and CDR2 SNEGSKA (reference sequence). V lost 3 bases and J lost 13; bases outside the gene matches: 8. CDR3 bases: TGCAGTGCTAGTGAGACAGGGGTTCTTCCCCTCCACTTT. Translation: CSASETGVLPLHF.

This clonotype showed up many times. The CDR3 here is CASSRPSGGNNEQFF. CDR3 in DNA: TGCGCCAGCAGCCGTCCTAGCGGGGGTAACAATGAGCAGTTCTTC. This chain connects TRBV5-1 to TRBJ2-1; 10 bases fit TRBD2. The CDR3 loop spans 15 amino acids. The V and J ends lost 4 bases and 5 bases, in that order; junction bases with no gene match: 6. Germline loops: CDR1 SGHRS, CDR2 YFSETQ.

This clonotype was detected ten times or more. This chain connects TRBV20-1 to TRBJ2-3; D not resolved. The V gene's germline CDR1 is DFQATT and CDR2 SNEGSKA (reference sequence). Trimming pared 3 bases from V and 0 bases from J, leaving 16 bases between. The CDR3 covers 16 residues. CDR3 protein: CSASKLKEFSTDTQYF. CDR3 coding DNA: TGCAGTGCTAGCAAACTAAAGGAGTTTAGCACAGATACGCAGTATTTT.

This clonotype was seen many times. J is TRBJ1-1 and V is TRBV20-1; possible D gene TRBD1, 5 bases. V was cut by 0 bases and J by 1 base, with 12 bases left in between. The CDR3 runs 15 residues. CDR1 and CDR2 (germline): DFQATT, SNEGSKA (reference sequence). CDR3 amino acids: CSARESGIKNTEAFF. The CDR3, as DNA: TGCAGTGCTAGAGAGTCAGGGATAAAGAACACTGAAGCTTTCTTT.

At least ten counts were recorded for this clonotype. The chain is built from TRBV7-8 and TRBJ2-4; no firm D call. CDR3 length equals 15 residues. Trimming pared 4 bases from V and 2 bases from J, leaving 12 bases between. CDR1 is SGHVS, CDR2 FQNEAQ, per germline. DNA for the CDR3: TGTGCCAGCAGCTACGGGCGGTCAACCAAAAACATTCAGTACTTC. Translated, it gives CASSYGRSTKNIQYF.

The rearrangement links TRBV7-2 to TRBJ1-4; D gene ambiguous. Trimming took off 5 bases at V and 0 bases at J, with 10 bases between the two ends. The CDR3 has 15 residues. Germline CDR1 reads SGHTA; CDR2 reads FQGNSA. In DNA form, the CDR3 reads TGTGCCAGCAGCGCGCAGGCAGCAACTAATGAAAAACTGTTTTTT. It is translated as CASSAQAATNEKLFF.

Many counts were recorded for this clonotype. The genes are TRBV6-5 and TRBJ1-1; D unclear. CDR3 length: 11 amino acids. The V end lost 6 bases, the J end lost 4 bases, and 6 bases lay between the germline ends. CDR1 MNHEY and CDR2 SVGAGI come from the germline V gene. For the CDR3, the DNA is TGTGCCAGCAGCACACTCACTGAAGCTTTCTTT. This gives the protein CASSTLTEAFF.

In this sample, this clonotype turned up a few times. The chain combines TRBV15 with TRBJ1-2; D perhaps matches TRBD1 (5 bases). CDR3 size: 15 residues. V lost 4 bases and J 4 bases, leaving 16 bases between the germline ends. From germline, CDR1 is LNHNV and CDR2 YYDKDF (reference sequence). CDR3 DNA: TGTGCCACCAGCACTACAGGACGTACGGCCTATGGCTACACCTTC. This encodes CATSTTGRTAYGYTF.

This clonotype was found many times. The chain carries TRBV12-3 or TRBV12-4 and TRBJ1-1, with unresolved D. Trimming left V 9 bases short and J 2 bases short, with 4 bases between. The CDR3 loop spans 10 amino acids. The CDR3 DNA reads TGTGCCAGTTCTAACACTGAAGCTTTCTTT. This sequence encodes CASSNTEAFF.

This clonotype was seen repeatedly, ten times or more. CDR3 coding DNA: TGTGCCAGCAGTTCAGGGTCGTTACAAGCTTTCTTT. Translated, it gives CASSSGSLQAFF. The chain is built from TRBV12-3 or TRBV12-4 and TRBJ1-1; tentatively, D is TRBD1 (5 bases). V dropped 4 bases and J dropped 9 bases, with 12 bases sitting between them. The CDR3 length is 12 residues.

This clonotype was found many times. This sequence joins TRBV6-5 and TRBJ1-5, with 7 positions matching TRBD1. CDR3 length equals 14 residues. Germline V CDR1 and CDR2: MNHEY, SVGAGI. Unmatched junction bases numbered 3, after V lost 0 bases and J lost 7 bases. The CDR3 is CASSYSTGRQPQHF. The CDR3, as DNA: TGTGCCAGCAGTTACTCGACAGGGAGGCAGCCCCAGCATTTT.

Many counts were recorded for this clonotype. The rearrangement joins TRBV6-5 to TRBJ1-2, with TRBD1 identical over 9 bases. Per germline, CDR1 MNHEY and CDR2 SVGAGI. The V and J ends lost 4 bases and 0 bases, in that order; junction bases with no gene match: 6. The length of the CDR3 is 16 residues. The CDR3 here is CASSSPRTGANYGYTF. The CDR3 DNA is TGTGCCAGCAGTTCCCCGAGGACAGGGGCTAACTATGGCTACACCTTC.

Many counts were recorded for this clonotype. This sequence joins TRBV10-3 and TRBJ2-5; 7 bases are shared with TRBD1. Germline CDR1 is ENHRY and CDR2 is SYGVKD. This CDR3 has 16 residues. Unmatched junction bases numbered 7, after V lost 0 bases and J lost 3 bases. Here the CDR3 DNA reads TGTGCCATCAGTGAGTCAGCGGAGACAGGGAAAGAGACCCAGTACTTC. Translating gives CAISESAETGKETQYF.

This clonotype was seen at least ten times. V is TRBV5-1 and J is TRBJ2-1; D tentatively fits TRBD1 or TRBD2 (6 bases each). CDR1 and CDR2 from the germline V gene are SGHRS and YFSETQ. The CDR3 is made up of 20 amino acids. Trimming removed 3 bases from V and 0 bases from J, with 25 bases in between. This chain's CDR3 is CASSSYSPRGRPSSYNEQFF. The CDR3 DNA sequence: TGCGCCAGCAGCTCGTATTCCCCTAGGGGGAGGCCTAGCTCCTACAATGAGCAGTTCTTC.

This clonotype was picked up many times. The chain combines TRBV6-1 with TRBJ2-3; 7 bases match TRBD2. CDR3 size: 15 residues. Germline loops: CDR1 MNHNS, CDR2 SASEGT. With 5 bases clipped from V and 2 bases from J, the junction kept 7 bases outside the gene matches. Here the CDR3 reads CASSPPGGVTDTQYF. CDR3 DNA sequence: TGTGCCAGCAGTCCGCCGGGGGGTGTCACAGATACGCAGTATTTT.

This clonotype came up many times. The J gene is TRBJ2-1, the V gene TRBV20-1; no reliable D call. Germline V gene data show CDR1 as DFQATT and CDR2 as SNEGSKA (reference sequence). V lost 1 base and J 6 bases, leaving 13 bases between the germline ends. The CDR3 length is 14 residues. DNA of the CDR3: TGCAGTGCTAGAGTTCCCGTCGGCCTCAATGAGCAGTTCTTC. The encoded protein is CSARVPVGLNEQFF.

The chain uses TRBV5-1 and TRBJ1-3, with unresolved D. V gave up 4 bases and J gave up 1 base, with 12 bases separating them. The V gene's germline CDR1 is SGHRS and CDR2 YFSETQ. The CDR3 spans 15 residues. The CDR3 loop is CASSPPRGSGNTIYF. Written as DNA, the CDR3 is TGCGCCAGCAGCCCCCCGCGGGGATCTGGAAACACCATATATTTT.

The rearrangement joins TRBV9 to TRBJ2-7; D is ambiguous. This CDR3 has 15 amino acids. V dropped 0 bases and J dropped 0 bases, with 10 bases sitting between them. Per germline, CDR1 SGDLS and CDR2 YYNGEE. The chain's CDR3 is CASSVGAASSYEQYF. The CDR3 nucleotides are TGTGCCAGCAGCGTAGGGGCGGCGAGCTCCTACGAGCAGTACTTC.

The sample holds many counts of this clonotype. The chain employs TRBV6-1 and TRBJ1-2; perhaps TRBD1 as D (6 bases). This CDR3 region has 15 residues. The V end was cut by 6 bases, the J end by 2 bases, with 16 bases between. The germline V gene has CDR1 MNHNS and CDR2 SASEGT. CDR3 DNA sequence: TGTGCCAGCAGCGCTATACCTACAGGGAACTATGGCTACACCTTC. This encodes CASSAIPTGNYGYTF.

This clonotype was counted ten times or more. The chain joins TRBV5-5 to TRBJ2-7, with TRBD2 as a possible D gene (6 bases). Trimming cost V 2 bases and J 3 bases, with 9 bases left between them. The length of the CDR3 is 13 residues. Germline-derived CDR1 and CDR2 are SGHKS and YYEKEE (reference sequence). The DNA of the CDR3 is TGTGCCAGCAGCTTTCGGGGGATCTACGAGCAGTACTTC. Amino acid sequence: CASSFRGIYEQYF.

V usage is TRBV10-3 and J usage is TRBJ2-7; 7 positions agree with TRBD1. J lost 4 bases, V lost 3 bases, and 3 bases had no gene match. The CDR3 sequence is 13 residues long. Germline lookup yields CDR1 ENHRY and CDR2 SYGVKD. CDR3 sequence (DNA): TGTGCCATCAGTGAAGGGGGCGGTTACGAGCAGTACTTC. Its protein is CAISEGGGYEQYF.

There are many counts of this clonotype. The gene calls are TRBV27 and TRBJ1-2; 9 nucleotides line up with TRBD1. V gave up 7 bases and J gave up 8 bases; unmatched junction bases: 17. From germline, CDR1 is MNHEY and CDR2 SMNVEV (reference sequence). The CDR3 contains 16 residues. The DNA for the CDR3 is TGTGCCAGCACCTCCCTAAGGGACAGGGATAGTTCAGGCTACACCTTC. Protein product: CASTSLRDRDSSGYTF.